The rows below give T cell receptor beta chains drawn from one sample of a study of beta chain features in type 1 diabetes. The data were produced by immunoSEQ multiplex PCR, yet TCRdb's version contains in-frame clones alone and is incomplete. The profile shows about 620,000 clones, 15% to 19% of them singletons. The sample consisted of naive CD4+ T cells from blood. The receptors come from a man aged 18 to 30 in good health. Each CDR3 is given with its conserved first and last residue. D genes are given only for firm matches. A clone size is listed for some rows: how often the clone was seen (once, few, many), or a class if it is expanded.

CDR3 protein: CASSPASGEETQYF
CDR3 DNA: TGCGCCAGCAGCCCCGCTAGCGGAGAAGAGACCCAGTACTTC
V gene: TRBV5-1
D gene: TRBD2
clone size: NA
J gene: TRBJ2-5

CDR3 protein: CAISEGSDRNGYTF
CDR3 DNA: TGTGCCATCAGTGAAGGATCGGACAGAAACGGCTACACCTTC
V gene: TRBV10-3
D gene: NA
clone size: few
J gene: TRBJ1-2

CDR3 protein: CASRDSHYEQYF
CDR3 DNA: TGTGCCAGCCGGGACAGCCACTACGAGCAGTACTTC
V gene: TRBV19
D gene: TRBD1
clone size: few
J gene: TRBJ2-7

CDR3 protein: CASSLASSGGISEKLFF
CDR3 DNA: TGCGCCAGCAGCTTGGCTTCATCCGGGGGCATAAGTGAAAAACTGTTTTTT
V gene: TRBV5-1
D gene: NA
clone size: NA
J gene: TRBJ1-4

CDR3 protein: CASSFGSRYEQYF
CDR3 DNA: TGTGCCAGCAGTTTCGGGTCCCGCTACGAGCAGTACTTC
V gene: TRBV28
D gene: NA
clone size: many
J gene: TRBJ2-7

CDR3 protein: CASSERGGTQYF
CDR3 DNA: TGTGCCAGCAGTGAAAGGGGAGGTACGCAGTATTTT
V gene: TRBV25-1
D gene: NA
clone size: NA
J gene: TRBJ2-3

CDR3 protein: CASSLRAGRAEAFF
CDR3 DNA: TGTGCCAGCAGCTTGAGGGCAGGGAGGGCTGAAGCTTTCTTT
V gene: TRBV5-4
D gene: NA
clone size: few
J gene: TRBJ1-1

CDR3 protein: CASSPSGQGPDTQYF
CDR3 DNA: TGTGCCAGCAGTCCATCCGGACAGGGCCCAGATACGCAGTATTTT
V gene: TRBV28
D gene: TRBD1
clone size: few
J gene: TRBJ2-3

CDR3 protein: CASRENTGELFF
CDR3 DNA: TGTGCCAGCCGGGAGAACACCGGGGAGCTGTTTTTT
V gene: TRBV2
D gene: NA
clone size: few
J gene: TRBJ2-2

CDR3 protein: CSVGLEAWGYTF
CDR3 DNA: TGCAGCGTTGGGTTGGAGGCTTGGGGCTACACCTTC
V gene: TRBV29-1
D gene: NA
clone size: few
J gene: TRBJ1-2

CDR3 protein: CASKTDSSYEQYF
CDR3 DNA: TGTGCCAGCAAGACGGACAGTTCCTACGAGCAGTACTTC
V gene: TRBV2
D gene: NA
clone size: few
J gene: TRBJ2-7

CDR3 protein: CASSVVLAGGSDTQYF
CDR3 DNA: TGTGCCAGCAGCGTAGTACTAGCGGGAGGTTCAGATACGCAGTATTTT
V gene: TRBV9
D gene: TRBD2
clone size: few
J gene: TRBJ2-3

CDR3 protein: CASSPRTSGSSSTGELFF
CDR3 DNA: TGTGCCAGCAGCCCGCGGACTAGCGGGAGTTCTAGCACCGGGGAGCTGTTTTTT
V gene: TRBV7-3
D gene: TRBD2
clone size: NA
J gene: TRBJ2-2

CDR3 protein: CATSRDLPNTQYF
CDR3 DNA: TGTGCCACCAGCAGAGATCTTCCTAATACGCAGTATTTT
V gene: TRBV15
D gene: NA
clone size: NA
J gene: TRBJ2-3

CDR3 protein: CASRPGTGTYNEQFF
CDR3 DNA: TGTGCCAGCAGGCCCGGGACAGGGACTTACAATGAGCAGTTCTTC
V gene: TRBV7-2
D gene: TRBD1
clone size: NA
J gene: TRBJ2-1

CDR3 protein: CASRIGTGSYEQYF
CDR3 DNA: TGCGCCAGCAGGATAGGGACAGGGAGCTACGAGCAGTACTTC
V gene: TRBV5-1
D gene: TRBD1
clone size: few
J gene: TRBJ2-7

CDR3 protein: CASSLELGSRTGANVLTF
CDR3 DNA: TGTGCCAGCAGCTTAGAACTTGGCAGTCGTACCGGGGCCAACGTCCTGACTTTC
V gene: TRBV7-2
D gene: NA
clone size: few
J gene: TRBJ2-6

CDR3 protein: CASRSSGSNEQFF
CDR3 DNA: TGTGCCAGCAGGAGTAGCGGGAGCAATGAGCAGTTCTTC
V gene: TRBV9
D gene: TRBD2
clone size: few
J gene: TRBJ2-1

CDR3 protein: CASSTTSNEQFF
CDR3 DNA: TGTGCCAGCAGTACGACTAGCAATGAGCAGTTCTTC
V gene: TRBV2
D gene: NA
clone size: NA
J gene: TRBJ2-1

CDR3 protein: CSSGGQNTEAFF
CDR3 DNA: TGCAGCTCGGGGGGTCAGAACACTGAAGCTTTCTTT
V gene: TRBV29-1
D gene: NA
clone size: NA
J gene: TRBJ1-1

CDR3 protein: CASSQEVAAAYNEQFF
CDR3 DNA: TGCGCCAGCAGCCAAGAAGTAGCTGCTGCCTACAATGAGCAGTTCTTC
V gene: TRBV4-1
D gene: NA
clone size: few
J gene: TRBJ2-1

CDR3 protein: CASSLRDLSKYEQYF
CDR3 DNA: TGTGCCAGCTCACTCCGGGACTTATCTAAGTACGAGCAGTACTTC
V gene: TRBV18
D gene: NA
clone size: NA
J gene: TRBJ2-7

CDR3 protein: CASSTGVTEAFF
CDR3 DNA: TGTGCCAGCAGCACAGGGGTCACTGAAGCTTTCTTT
V gene: TRBV7-9
D gene: TRBD1
clone size: few
J gene: TRBJ1-1

CDR3 protein: CASSFRGPAGTQYF
CDR3 DNA: TGTGCCAGCAGCTTTCGGGGGCCCGCCGGGACCCAGTACTTC
V gene: TRBV7-2
D gene: NA
clone size: NA
J gene: TRBJ2-5

CDR3 protein: CASSPILAGVSTDTQYF
CDR3 DNA: TGTGCCAGCAGCCCTATACTAGCGGGAGTAAGCACAGATACGCAGTATTTT
V gene: TRBV7-2
D gene: TRBD2
clone size: few
J gene: TRBJ2-3

CDR3 protein: CASSQDTFTGELFF
CDR3 DNA: TGCGCCAGCAGCCAGGACACATTCACCGGGGAGCTGTTTTTT
V gene: TRBV4-1
D gene: NA
clone size: NA
J gene: TRBJ2-2

CDR3 protein: CASSPYSGVRYNEQFF
CDR3 DNA: TGTGCCAGCAGCCCTTATAGCGGGGTTAGGTACAATGAGCAGTTCTTC
V gene: TRBV7-9
D gene: TRBD2
clone size: NA
J gene: TRBJ2-1

CDR3 protein: CASSEFPLGVNPISYEQYF
CDR3 DNA: TGTGCCAGCAGTGAATTCCCCCTAGGGGTGAACCCAATTTCCTACGAGCAGTACTTC
V gene: TRBV6-1
D gene: NA
clone size: few
J gene: TRBJ2-7

CDR3 protein: CASSWGRGQTYGYTF
CDR3 DNA: TGTGCCAGCAGCTGGGGCCGCGGACAGACCTATGGCTACACCTTC
V gene: TRBV7-2
D gene: NA
clone size: few
J gene: TRBJ1-2

CDR3 protein: CASSLATAYEQYF
CDR3 DNA: TGTGCCAGCAGCTTAGCGACAGCCTACGAGCAGTACTTC
V gene: TRBV7-2
D gene: NA
clone size: NA
J gene: TRBJ2-7

CDR3 protein: CASSLISPYGYTF
CDR3 DNA: TGTGCCAGCAGTTTAATCAGTCCCTATGGCTACACCTTC
V gene: TRBV28
D gene: NA
clone size: NA
J gene: TRBJ1-2

CDR3 protein: CASSLFFGQNYEQYF
CDR3 DNA: TGTGCCAGCAGCTTATTCTTCGGACAAAACTACGAGCAGTACTTC
V gene: TRBV7-9
D gene: NA
clone size: few
J gene: TRBJ2-7

CDR3 protein: CASSPRPPETQYF
CDR3 DNA: TGTGCCAGCTCACCTCGGCCGCCGGAGACCCAGTACTTC
V gene: TRBV18
D gene: NA
clone size: NA
J gene: TRBJ2-5

CDR3 protein: CASSKRGEDNEQFF
CDR3 DNA: TGTGCCAGCAGCAAAAGGGGAGAGGACAATGAGCAGTTCTTC
V gene: TRBV28
D gene: NA
clone size: NA
J gene: TRBJ2-1

CDR3 protein: CASSLGRGNQPQHF
CDR3 DNA: TGTGCCAGCAGTTTGGGGAGGGGCAATCAGCCCCAGCATTTT
V gene: TRBV2
D gene: NA
clone size: NA
J gene: TRBJ1-5

CDR3 protein: CAITPGSQGYTF
CDR3 DNA: TGTGCCATCACCCCAGGGAGTCAAGGCTACACCTTC
V gene: TRBV10-3
D gene: NA
clone size: few
J gene: TRBJ1-2